The 10 T cell receptor beta chains in this list originate from one sample, sequenced in a study of blood T cell repertoires in COVID-19. Generated by immunoSEQ multiplex PCR, the TCRdb table keeps only in-frame clones and is missing some. This table holds under 300,000 clones, about 80% found once. Sample: peripheral blood. Receptors were obtained from a woman older than 75 with active or convalescent COVID-19.

This chain uses TRBV28 with TRBJ1-1, with D hard to call. Germline V CDR1 and CDR2: MDHEN, SYDVKM. The CDR3 is 12 residues long. Between the trimmed V and J ends, which lost 7 bases and 7 bases, there was a span of 13 bases. In nucleotides, the CDR3 is TGTGCCAGCACCTTAAGGGAGGGTGAAGCTTTCTTT. Translation gives CASTLREGEAFF.

This clone turned up a few times. The rearrangement joins TRBV5-1 to TRBJ1-1; 7 bases align to TRBD1. From germline, CDR1 is SGHRS and CDR2 YFSETQ. This CDR3 is 14 amino acids long. With 1 base clipped from V and 4 bases from J, the junction kept 4 bases outside the gene matches. The CDR3 reads CASSLNPGGTEAFF. The CDR3 region has the DNA TGCGCCAGCAGCTTGAATCCAGGGGGCACTGAAGCTTTCTTT.

The chain couples TRBV7-2 to TRBJ2-3; D perhaps matches TRBD2 (6 bases). Trimming shortened V by 3 bases and J by 2 bases, and 18 bases separated the two germline ends. The CDR3 spans 17 residues. The germline CDR1 and CDR2 sequences are SGHTA and FQGNSA. The CDR3 DNA reads as TGTGCCAGCAGCTTGTCTAGCGCCATAGGTTCCACAGATACGCAGTATTTT. Residues: CASSLSSAIGSTDTQYF.

The V gene is TRBV6-5, the J gene TRBJ2-5; 10 positions match TRBD2. From germline, CDR1 is MNHEY and CDR2 SVGAGI. CDR3 length: 15 amino acids. The V segment lost 2 bases and the J segment 5 bases; nucleotides outside the gene matches: 5. This CDR3 reads CASSYGAGGRETQYF. CDR3 sequence (DNA): TGTGCCAGCAGTTACGGAGCGGGGGGGCGTGAGACCCAGTACTTC.

This clone was recorded a few times. The chain has TRBV6-6 and TRBJ2-7, with a weak D call TRBD1 (6 bases). Germline V gene lookup returns CDR1 MNHNY and CDR2 SVGAGI (reference sequence). V was cut by 5 bases and J by 7 bases, with 15 bases left in between. The CDR3 contains 13 residues. CDR3 sequence: CASSISQGSEQYF. The CDR3 nucleotides read TGTGCCAGCAGTATCTCCCAGGGGAGTGAGCAGTACTTC.

This chain joins TRBV5-1 and TRBJ2-6; maybe TRBD2 (6 bases). Trimming stripped 4 bases from V and 0 bases from J, with 11 bases between. The CDR3 is made up of 16 amino acids. Germline V gene sequence: CDR1 SGHRS, CDR2 YFSETQ. The CDR3 sequence is CASSTGSLSGANVLTF. The CDR3 bases are TGCGCCAGCAGCACCGGGAGCCTCTCTGGGGCCAACGTCCTGACTTTC.

This chain uses TRBV21-1 with TRBJ1-3; the DNA was not used to check the table's D call, TRBD1. TRBV21-1 is a pseudogene segment. The CDR3 has 13 residues. The CDR3 DNA reads TGTGCCAGCAGCGCCAGGTCTGGAAACACCATATATTTT. Translation gives CASSARSGNTIYF.

About this clone: Additional DNA sequences in this sample encode the identical CDR3. This chain connects TRBV6-5 to TRBJ1-4, with TRBD1 matching over 7 bases. Germline V gene sequence: CDR1 MNHEY, CDR2 SVGAGI. CDR3 length: 15 amino acids. V dropped 6 bases and J dropped 0; count of bases not matched to a gene: 4. CDR3 amino acids: CASRRTGPTNEKLFF. In DNA form, the CDR3 reads TGTGCCAGCAGGAGGACAGGACCAACTAATGAAAAACTGTTTTTT.

The V gene is TRBV5-1, the J gene TRBJ2-7, with 7 bases that match TRBD1. V lost 7 bases and J lost 5; bases outside the gene matches: 6. The germline V gene has CDR1 SGHRS and CDR2 YFSETQ. The CDR3 is 12 amino acids. The CDR3 region has the DNA TGCGCCAGCGCCCGAACAGGGGACGAGCAGTACTTC. It encodes CASARTGDEQYF.

The V call is TRBV9, the J call TRBJ2-6; tentative D call: TRBD2 (5 bases). Germline assignment: CDR1 SGDLS and CDR2 YYNGEE. The CDR3 is 16 residues long. V was cut by 0 bases and J by 1 base, with 8 bases left in between. CDR3 sequence (DNA): TGTGCCAGCAGCGTAGCTACGGGGTCTGGGGCCAACGTCCTGACTTTC. It codes for CASSVATGSGANVLTF.